These 2 T cell receptor beta chains were sequenced from one sample in a study of control samples from healthy donors and cancer patients. Assay: immunoSEQ multiplex PCR; the TCRdb copy retains only in-frame clones and omits some. The repertoire includes just over 90,000 clones, about 85% of them detected once, and 1.3% sits in the top ten. The sequenced sample consisted of blood. These receptors came from a woman aged 50 to 65 in good health.

This CDR3 reads CASSLDRGLYNEQFF. The CDR3 DNA is TGTGCCAGCAGTTTAGACAGGGGGCTCTACAATGAGCAGTTCTTC. The chain combines TRBV28 with TRBJ2-1; 10 bases map to TRBD1. The J segment lost 3 bases and the V segment lost 2 bases, leaving 1 base of the junction unmatched. CDR1 and CDR2 (germline): MDHEN, SYDVKM. The CDR3 is 15 amino acids.

This clone has a handful of counts. CDR3 DNA: TGCGCCAGCAGCTTGGGTCGTCCAGGGGGCGCCTCTGGGGCCAACGTCCTGACTTTC. Residues: CASSLGRPGGASGANVLTF. The V and J genes are TRBV5-1 and TRBJ2-6, with 8 bases lining up with TRBD1. The V and J ends lost 0 bases and 0 bases, in that order; junction bases with no gene match: 8. CDR1 SGHRS and CDR2 YFSETQ come from the germline V gene. The CDR3 is 19 amino acids. Full variable domain (missing parts from reference TRBV5-1 and TRBJ2-6): KAGVTQTPRYLIKTRGQQVTLSCSPISGHRSVSWYQQTPGQGLQFLFEYFSETQRNKGNFPGRFSGRQFSNSRSEMNVSTLELGDSALYLCASSLGRPGGASGANVLTFGAGSRLTVL.